The 14 T cell receptor beta chains in this list originate from one sample, sequenced in a study of T cells after yellow fever vaccination. In TCRdb, the 5' RACE reads were re-called with MiXCR into one record per CDR3 protein. Here the sample spans 250,000 to 300,000 distinct CDR3 sequences, around 4.9% being singletons. The sequencing here drew on CD4+ T cells sorted from PBMCs, taken on the day of the yellow fever booster vaccination. These receptors all come from a man aged 18 to 29 who received the YFV17D yellow fever vaccine.

In its sample, this clonotype was seen a few times. The chain recombines TRBV10-3 with TRBJ1-5, with TRBD1 matching over 7 bases. V lost 0 bases and J lost 6; bases outside the gene matches: 8. Looked up from germline, CDR1 is ENHRY and CDR2 is SYGVKD. The CDR3 has 16 amino acids. CDR3 sequence (DNA): TGTGCCATCAGTGAGTCCGGAGACAGGGTAATTCAGCCCCAGCATTTT. This encodes CAISESGDRVIQPQHF.

This clonotype was observed a few times. The gene calls are TRBV7-9 and TRBJ1-2; 8 bases map to TRBD1. Germline V gene lookup returns CDR1 SEHNR and CDR2 FQNEAQ (reference sequence). There are 15 residues in the CDR3. The trim removed 5 bases at V and 7 bases at J, leaving 12 bases unmatched. For the CDR3, the DNA is TGTGCCAGCAGCCCCCCGGACAGGGTGCGGCGTGGCTACACCTTC. Translation: CASSPPDRVRRGYTF. Together with reference TRBV7-9 and TRBJ1-2, the CDR3 gives the full variable domain: DTGVSQNPRHKITKRGQNVTFRCDPISEHNRLYWYRQTLGQGPEFLTYFQNEAQLEKSRLLSDRFSAERPKGSFSTLEIQRTEQGDSAMYLCASSPPDRVRRGYTFGSGTRLTVV.

CDR3 residues: CASNRDRGPEQYF. In DNA, the CDR3 is TGTGCCAGCAATCGGGACAGGGGGCCCGAGCAGTACTTC. The V call is TRBV18, the J call TRBJ2-7; TRBD1 agrees at 12 bases. Germline V gives CDR1 KGHSH, CDR2 LQKENI. The CDR3 totals 13 residues. Unmatched junction bases numbered 5, after V lost 8 bases and J lost 6 bases.

There are many counts of this clonotype. DNA of the CDR3: TGCGCCAGCAGCCAGTCCGGGACAGTGAATGAAAAACTGTTTTTT. Its translation: CASSQSGTVNEKLFF. J is TRBJ1-4 and V is TRBV4-1, with 7 bases fitting TRBD1. CDR1 is MGHRA and CDR2 is YSYEKL in the germline V gene. The CDR3 has 15 amino acids. V shed 3 bases, J shed 5 bases, and the junction held 6 bases outside the gene matches.

This clonotype came up many times. The chain recombines TRBV4-3 with TRBJ2-1; 10 bases are shared with TRBD2. Germline CDR1 reads LGHNA; CDR2 reads YSLEER. The length of the CDR3 is 17 residues. The junction had 15 bases not matched to a gene; V was cut back by 3 bases and J by 10 bases. Here the CDR3 DNA reads TGCGCCAGCAGCCAGGGGGTGTCGAGCGGGGGGGCTGAAGAGCAGTTCTTC. This translates into CASSQGVSSGGAEEQFF.

This clonotype has just a few counts. The rearrangement uses TRBV5-6 and TRBJ2-2; a possible D gene is TRBD1 (6 bases). Germline CDR1 SGHDT, CDR2 YYEEEE. This CDR3 contains 14 residues. The V end lost 5 bases, the J end lost 4 bases, and 12 bases lay between the germline ends. CDR3 sequence: CASRMRQVTGELFF. For the CDR3, the DNA is TGTGCCAGCAGAATGAGACAGGTCACCGGGGAGCTGTTTTTT.

Ten or more counts support this clonotype. The chain combines TRBV5-1 with TRBJ2-5, with unresolved D. Germline V gene sequence: CDR1 SGHRS, CDR2 YFSETQ. The V gene lost 1 base and the J gene lost 5 bases, with 12 bases spanning the gap. The CDR3 runs to 14 residues. CDR3 protein: CASSLSTAQETQYF. CDR3 bases: TGCGCCAGCAGCTTGTCTACGGCCCAGGAGACCCAGTACTTC.

The chain has TRBV7-3 and TRBJ2-1; 8 bases are shared with TRBD2. In germline, CDR1 is SGHTA, CDR2 FQGTGA. This CDR3 is 16 amino acids long. V gave up 5 bases and J gave up 6 bases; unmatched junction bases: 12. CDR3 bases: TGTGCCAGCAGCCCCCCCGGGACTAGGGGACCCAATGAGCAGTTCTTC. Translating gives CASSPPGTRGPNEQFF.

This clonotype was recorded a few times. CDR3 protein: CASSLADTRGADTQYF. The CDR3 coding sequence is TGCGCCAGCAGCTTGGCTGACACTCGGGGGGCAGATACGCAGTATTTT. The genes are TRBV5-1 and TRBJ2-3, with 7 bases matching TRBD2. The CDR3 is 16 amino acids. V shed 0 bases, J shed 4 bases, and the junction held 8 bases outside the gene matches. CDR1 SGHRS and CDR2 YFSETQ come from the germline V gene.

This clonotype was counted ten times or more. V is TRBV7-2 and J is TRBJ1-3; D possibly corresponds to TRBD1 (5 bases). The CDR3 totals 18 residues. Germline values: CDR1 SGHTA, CDR2 FQGNSA. Trimming took off 1 base at V and 7 bases at J, with 23 bases between the two ends. CDR3 residues: CASSLEIVGTGVANTIYF. In nucleotides, the CDR3 is TGTGCCAGCAGCTTAGAAATTGTCGGGACGGGTGTCGCGAACACCATATATTTT.

A word on this clonotype: One end of the junction fails to match germline, which may point to a read error. The chain combines TRBV7-7 with TRBJ2-5, with 11 nucleotides matching TRBD2. Per germline, CDR1 SSHAT and CDR2 FNYEAQ (reference sequence). CDR3 length: 18 residues. This CDR3 is CASSPGLLAGGSAETQYF. The CDR3 bases are TGTGCTAGCAGCCCAGGGCTCCTAGCGGGGGGCTCAGCGGAGACCCAGTACTTC.

The chain links TRBV7-9 to TRBJ2-7; D is unclear. CDR1 is SEHNR and CDR2 is FQNEAQ in the germline V gene (reference sequence). The CDR3 runs 11 residues. V dropped 5 bases and J dropped 5 bases, with 7 bases sitting between them. The CDR3 loop reads CASSRNNEQYF. The CDR3 DNA is TGTGCCAGCAGCCGAAATAACGAGCAGTACTTC.

This clonotype was seen repeatedly, ten times or more. The chain employs TRBV7-9 and TRBJ2-1, with a tentative D call TRBD1 (6 bases). The CDR3 is made up of 14 amino acids. CDR1 is SEHNR, CDR2 FQNEAQ, per germline (reference sequence). V was pared by 3 bases and J by 6 bases, with 12 bases between. This chain's CDR3 is CASSFGTTGNEQFF. The CDR3 bases are TGTGCCAGCAGCTTTGGGACAACGGGCAATGAGCAGTTCTTC. Combining the CDR3 with reference TRBV7-9 and TRBJ2-1 gives the whole variable domain DTGVSQNPRHKITKRGQNVTFRCDPISEHNRLYWYRQTLGQGPEFLTYFQNEAQLEKSRLLSDRFSAERPKGSFSTLEIQRTEQGDSAMYLCASSFGTTGNEQFFGPGTRLTVL.

The chain employs TRBV28 and TRBJ2-1; D is undetermined. V dropped 4 bases and J dropped 0 bases, with 13 bases sitting between them. This CDR3 has 16 residues. Germline CDR1 MDHEN, CDR2 SYDVKM. The CDR3 DNA reads TGTGCCAGCAGTTCCTATGACGGAGTCTCCTACAATGAGCAGTTCTTC. This encodes CASSSYDGVSYNEQFF.